The 6 T cell receptor beta chains below all came from one sample that was sequenced in a study of Ad26.COV2.S vaccination and SARS-CoV-2 variants. Produced via immunoSEQ multiplex PCR; TCRdb's table is partial and in-frame only. The profile covers roughly 380,000 clones, with approximately 88% appearing a single time and approximately 4% taken by the ten largest. Treatment: some 20 received Ad26.COV2.S at low or high dose, single or two shots; about 5 received placebo; per-sample allocation not given. Following the first vaccine or placebo injection, samples were taken on day 63. The sequences come from peripheral blood, collected in a trial of Ad26.COV2.S vaccine versus placebo. The receptors originated from a person between 18 and 59 years old who received the Ad26.COV2.S COVID-19 vaccine or a placebo.

J is TRBJ2-6 and V is TRBV7-9; D unresolved. The CDR3 runs to 18 residues. The germline V and J ends were trimmed by 3 bases and 3 bases, with 18 bases remaining between them. Germline V CDR1 and CDR2: SEHNR, FQNEAQ (reference sequence). In DNA form, the CDR3 reads TGTGCCAGCAGCTTGGCGACACGGTTGAATTTTGGGGCCAACGTCCTGACTTTC. Translating gives CASSLATRLNFGANVLTF.

The V call is TRBV7-6, the J call TRBJ2-3; a possible D gene is TRBD2 (7 bases). Germline loops: CDR1 SGHVS, CDR2 FNYEAQ. The CDR3 has 18 amino acids. Trimming cost V 1 base and J 0 bases, with 17 bases left between them. The CDR3 reads CASSLGRGASGSTDTQYF. The CDR3 DNA follows: TGTGCCAGCAGCTTAGGACGGGGGGCTAGCGGAAGCACAGATACGCAGTATTTT.

This chain links TRBV9 with TRBJ1-3; tentative D call: TRBD1 (5 bases). V lost 4 bases and J lost 0, with 14 bases in between. In germline, CDR1 is SGDLS, CDR2 YYNGEE. The CDR3 sequence is 16 residues long. The CDR3 spells CASSPGTASSGNTIYF. The CDR3, as DNA: TGTGCCAGCAGCCCTGGGACGGCGAGCTCTGGAAACACCATATATTTT.

The chain couples TRBV7-2 to TRBJ2-7; D remains ambiguous. V dropped 4 bases and J dropped 4 bases, with 11 bases sitting between them. In germline, CDR1 is SGHTA, CDR2 FQGNSA. The CDR3 loop spans 13 amino acids. For the CDR3, the DNA is TGTGCCAGCAGCTACGGAAGCCTTTACGAGCAGTACTTC. It specifies CASSYGSLYEQYF.

The chain employs TRBV7-8 and TRBJ2-7; D ambiguous. Germline V lookup: CDR1 SGHVS, CDR2 FQNEAQ. Deletions cut 0 bases from V and 5 bases from J, with 2 bases between. The CDR3 sequence is 11 residues long. The CDR3, as DNA: TGTGCCAGCAGCTTAGCAAACGAGCAGTACTTC. This translates into CASSLANEQYF.

The chain uses TRBV10-3 and TRBJ1-5; the D is unclear. CDR1 ENHRY and CDR2 SYGVKD come from the germline V gene. The CDR3 covers 13 residues. Between the trimmed V and J ends, which lost 0 bases and 5 bases, there was a span of 5 bases. CDR3 DNA sequence: TGTGCCATCAGTGAGTCTCGGGATCAGCCCCAGCATTTT. Translating it yields CAISESRDQPQHF.